This T cell receptor beta chain came from a study of T cell responses to AZD1222 COVID-19 vaccine. Findings and caveats of the study: Seropositive AZD1222 recipients at baseline numbered only five to seven. Repertoire sampling was restricted to post-peak T cell response timepoints. It should be noted that donors were predominantly white British and more often female, and clonal diversity was possibly underestimated.

This CDR3 has 14 residues. V lost 4 bases, J lost 5 bases, and 9 bases stayed unmatched. CDR1 and CDR2 (germline): SGDLS, YYNGEE. For this clone: The antigen is not known.

Assay: immunoSEQ multiplex PCR; the TCRdb copy retains only in-frame clones and omits some. The sample has 200,000 to 250,000 clones; 90% to 95% are singletons. Sequenced material: peripheral blood, taken 28 days after the second dose of the MenACWY control vaccine. The chain uses TRBV9 and TRBJ2-7, with 7 bases fitting TRBD1. This TCR was recovered from an adult who received the MenACWY meningococcal vaccine as a control. The CDR3 sequence: CASSRQGAGDEQYF. The CDR3 nucleotides read TGTGCCAGCAGCCGACAGGGAGCCGGGGACGAGCAGTACTTC.